These 21 T cell receptor beta chains originate from one sample sequenced in a study of radiotherapy plus CTLA-4 blockade in lung cancer. Sequencing was performed with immunoSEQ multiplex PCR; in TCRdb, only in-frame clones are kept and a portion is missing. Of about 60,000 clones listed, 70% to 85% are singletons. The sequencing here drew on peripheral blood, taken from a patient treated with radiotherapy plus ipilimumab. These receptors all stem from a human donor with non-small cell lung cancer who had a partial response to radiotherapy plus ipilimumab.

The chain carries TRBV7-8 and TRBJ2-1; 7 nucleotides match TRBD1. The CDR3 spans 16 residues. V dropped 5 bases and J dropped 0; count of bases not matched to a gene: 7. The germline gives CDR1 SGHVS, CDR2 FQNEAQ. CDR3 coding DNA: TGTGCCAGCAGCCGGACAGGCGGCAGCTCCTACAATGAGCAGTTCTTC. It specifies CASSRTGGSSYNEQFF.

The gene calls are TRBV5-1 and TRBJ2-1; 10 bases are a match to TRBD2. Germline V lookup: CDR1 SGHRS, CDR2 YFSETQ. The CDR3 totals 16 residues. V was clipped by 1 base and J by 5 bases; unmatched bases: 6. Here the CDR3 DNA reads TGCGCCAGCAGCTTGCGATATAGCGGGGGGAACAATGAGCAGTTCTTC. Translation: CASSLRYSGGNNEQFF.

This clone was picked up a small number of times. The chain uses TRBV7-3 and TRBJ2-1; a possible D gene is TRBD1 (6 bases). The CDR3 sequence is 14 residues long. Germline assignment: CDR1 SGHTA and CDR2 FQGTGA. With 2 bases removed from V and 7 bases from J, the gap between germline ends came to 12 bases. The CDR3 loop reads CASSLSGGRNEQFF. The CDR3, as DNA: TGTGCCAGCAGCTTATCTGGGGGCCGAAATGAGCAGTTCTTC.

For this clone: The sample holds other DNA sequences that translate to the same CDR3. The chain couples TRBV5-5 to TRBJ1-2, with D perhaps matching TRBD1 (5 bases). V lost 4 bases and J lost 0, with 10 bases in between. The CDR3 is 14 amino acids. Germline CDR1 is SGHKS and CDR2 is YYEKEE (reference sequence). In nucleotides, the CDR3 is TGTGCCAGCAGCCGGGGGGGAACTAACTATGGCTACACCTTC. Protein: CASSRGGTNYGYTF.

V is TRBV7-9 and J is TRBJ1-2, with 10 bases fitting TRBD1. Trimming took 5 bases from V and 4 from J; bases not matched to a gene: 10. Germline CDR1 and CDR2: SEHNR and FQNEAQ (reference sequence). CDR3 length: 16 residues. This CDR3 is CASSPWPGQGSYGYTF. Here the CDR3 DNA reads TGTGCCAGCAGCCCGTGGCCGGGACAGGGGTCCTATGGCTACACCTTC.

The chain uses TRBV11-3 and TRBJ2-1; D remains ambiguous. Germline values: CDR1 SGHNT, CDR2 YENEEA. Trimming pared 5 bases from V and 4 bases from J, leaving 18 bases between. This CDR3 region has 16 residues. CDR3 nucleotides: TGTGCCAGCAGCCCGGATTTGGCGGCGACTTACAATGAGCAGTTCTTC. This translates into CASSPDLAATYNEQFF.

The J gene is TRBJ2-3, the V gene TRBV11-2; 14 nucleotides agree with TRBD2. The CDR3 length is 16 residues. Per germline, CDR1 SGHAT and CDR2 FQNNGV. Germline trimming cut 4 bases from V and 2 bases from J; bases unmatched to any gene: 2. CDR3 DNA: TGTGCCAGCAGCTGGGGACTAGCGGGGGTCACAGATACGCAGTATTTT. It translates to CASSWGLAGVTDTQYF. Variable domain in full (rest from reference TRBV11-2 and TRBJ2-3): EAGVAQSPRYKIIEKRQSVAFWCNPISGHATLYWYQQILGQGPKLLIQFQNNGVVDDSQLPKDRFSAERLKGVDSTLKIQPAKLEDSAVYLCASSWGLAGVTDTQYFGPGTRLTVL.

The J gene is TRBJ1-5, the V gene TRBV30; 9 bases are shared with TRBD1. The CDR3 has 13 amino acids. Germline V gene data show CDR1 as GTSNPN and CDR2 as SVGIG (reference sequence). Unmatched junction bases numbered 3, after V lost 2 bases and J lost 7 bases. CDR3 amino acids: CAWSTTGGQPQHF. Here the CDR3 DNA reads TGTGCCTGGAGTACGACAGGGGGGCAGCCCCAGCATTTT.

In this sample, this clone turned up once. The V gene is TRBV19, the J gene TRBJ2-5; 9 bases are a match to TRBD1. CDR3 length equals 17 residues. J was trimmed by 1 base and V by 5 bases; bases with no gene match: 11. Germline values: CDR1 LNHDA, CDR2 SQIVND (reference sequence). CDR3 residues: CASSHKGQGRVQETQYF. CDR3 sequence (DNA): TGTGCCAGTAGTCACAAAGGACAGGGGAGGGTCCAAGAGACCCAGTACTTC. The full variable domain, its missing parts supplied by reference TRBV19 and TRBJ2-5, is DGGITQSPKYLFRKEGQNVTLSCEQNLNHDAMYWYRQDPGQGLRLIYYSQIVNDFQKGDIAEGYSVSREKKESFPLTVTSAQKNPTAFYLCASSHKGQGRVQETQYFGPGTRLLVL.

This clone was observed a handful of times. This CDR3 reads CATSRGDRGFNEQYF. CDR3 nucleotide sequence: TGTGCCACCAGCAGAGGGGACAGGGGTTTCAACGAGCAGTACTTC. The chain is built from TRBV15 and TRBJ2-7; TRBD1 matches at 10 bases. V lost 1 base and J lost 5; bases outside the gene matches: 5. The CDR3 extends over 15 amino acids. Per germline, CDR1 LNHNV and CDR2 YYDKDF (reference sequence).

The chain joins TRBV28 to TRBJ1-1; weak D call: TRBD1 (5 bases). V shed 6 bases and J shed 5 bases, with 16 bases lying between them. Germline loops: CDR1 MDHEN, CDR2 SYDVKM. The CDR3 length is 14 residues. CDR3 region: CASRAGLMGTEAFF. In DNA form, the CDR3 reads TGTGCCAGCAGGGCGGGGCTCATGGGGACTGAAGCTTTCTTT.

The J gene is TRBJ1-4, the V gene TRBV7-9; D remains ambiguous. The CDR3 runs to 14 residues. Germline V CDR1 and CDR2: SEHNR, FQNEAQ (reference sequence). With 1 base removed from V and 2 bases from J, the gap between germline ends came to 5 bases. CDR3 protein: CASSLGRTNEKLFF. Written as DNA, the CDR3 is TGTGCCAGCAGCTTAGGGAGGACTAATGAAAAACTGTTTTTT. The full variable domain, with the rest looked up from reference TRBV7-9 and TRBJ1-4, is DTGVSQNPRHKITKRGQNVTFRCDPISEHNRLYWYRQTLGQGPEFLTYFQNEAQLEKSRLLSDRFSAERPKGSFSTLEIQRTEQGDSAMYLCASSLGRTNEKLFFGSGTQLSVL.

The chain recombines TRBV5-1 with TRBJ2-5, with unresolved D. The germline V gene has CDR1 SGHRS and CDR2 YFSETQ. This CDR3 contains 13 residues. Between the trimmed V and J ends, which lost 0 bases and 2 bases, there was a span of 5 bases. This CDR3 is CASSLGQQETQYF. CDR3 sequence (DNA): TGCGCCAGCAGCTTGGGGCAGCAAGAGACCCAGTACTTC.

The rearrangement links TRBV5-6 to TRBJ1-2; 7 bases map to TRBD1. With V trimmed by 0 bases and J by 7 bases, 3 bases remained unmatched. Germline V gene sequence: CDR1 SGHDT, CDR2 YYEEEE. The CDR3 runs to 13 residues. CDR3 sequence: CASSLVAGGGYTF. The CDR3 coding sequence is TGTGCCAGCAGCTTGGTGGCAGGGGGTGGCTACACCTTC.

This clone occurred a few times. This rearrangement joins TRBV13 to TRBJ2-2, with D maybe TRBD2 (6 bases). The V gene lost 3 bases and the J gene lost 3 bases, with 14 bases spanning the gap. There are 16 residues in the CDR3. Germline CDR1 is PRHDT and CDR2 is FYEKMQ (reference sequence). The CDR3, as DNA: TGTGCCAGCAGCTTTTCGATGCGCGGGGACACCGGGGAGCTGTTTTTT. Its protein is CASSFSMRGDTGELFF. Full variable domain (remainder filled in from reference TRBV13 and TRBJ2-2): AAGVIQSPRHLIKEKRETATLKCYPIPRHDTVYWYQQGPGQDPQFLISFYEKMQSDKGSIPDRFSAQQFSDYHSELNMSSLELGDSALYFCASSFSMRGDTGELFFGEGSRLTVL.

This chain connects TRBV21-1 to TRBJ2-1; TRBD1 is the table's D call, not checked against the DNA. TRBV21-1 is labeled a pseudogene. This CDR3 has 16 residues. CDR3: CASSKGGQDSYNEQFF. The CDR3 nucleotides are TGTGCCAGCAGCAAAGGAGGACAAGACTCCTACAATGAGCAGTTCTTC.

The chain carries TRBV4-3 and TRBJ2-1; 8 bases are shared with TRBD1. Unmatched junction bases numbered 12, after V lost 1 base and J lost 1 base. The CDR3 runs to 19 residues. Germline lookup yields CDR1 LGHNA and CDR2 YSLEER. The CDR3 DNA reads as TGCGCCAGCAGCCAAGGGACAGGGACGGGAGAGAGGTCCTACAATGAGCAGTTCTTC. Its translation is CASSQGTGTGERSYNEQFF.

The chain has TRBV5-1 and TRBJ2-5, with D hard to call. This CDR3 comprises 15 residues. Trimming removed 4 bases from V and 2 bases from J, with 15 bases in between. Germline-derived CDR1 and CDR2 are SGHRS and YFSETQ. The CDR3 reads CASSLDGRTQETQYF. CDR3 nucleotides: TGCGCCAGCAGCCTAGATGGCAGAACACAAGAGACCCAGTACTTC.

V is TRBV7-8 and J is TRBJ1-1, with D perhaps matching TRBD1 (6 bases). Germline lookup yields CDR1 SGHVS and CDR2 FQNEAQ. The CDR3 has 14 amino acids. Trimming cost V 3 bases and J 1 base, with 9 bases left between them. The DNA for the CDR3 is TGTGCCAGCAGCTTGGGACACGCGAACACTGAAGCTTTCTTT. Translated: CASSLGHANTEAFF.

The chain combines TRBV10-3 with TRBJ2-1; D gene ambiguous. There are 12 residues in the CDR3. V shed 2 bases and J shed 5 bases, with 4 bases lying between them. CDR1 and CDR2 from the germline V gene are ENHRY and SYGVKD. The CDR3 loop is CAISEPDNEQFF. The CDR3 DNA reads TGTGCCATCAGTGAGCCGGACAATGAGCAGTTCTTC.

V is TRBV2 and J is TRBJ2-7; the D gene is possibly TRBD2 (5 bases). CDR1 SNHLY and CDR2 FYNNEI come from the germline V gene. The germline V and J ends were trimmed by 8 bases and 0 bases, with 11 bases remaining between them. The CDR3 is 13 amino acids. CDR3 residues: CASGGPASYEQYF. CDR3 coding DNA: TGTGCCAGCGGCGGGCCGGCCTCCTACGAGCAGTACTTC.